Here is one TCR beta chain with its context. This CDR3 comprises 13 residues. Germline values: CDR1 LNHNV, CDR2 YYDKDF (reference sequence). The V gene end was trimmed by 11 bases and the J gene end by 2 bases; junction bases not matched to a gene: 6. The record originates from a study of blood T cell repertoires in COVID-19. The method was immunoSEQ multiplex PCR; TCRdb's version includes in-frame clones alone and lacks a portion of them. The sample records approximately 210,000 clones, 81% being singletons. Living in about two dozen US areas, the participants were between 18 and 89 years of age. Sequencing was carried out using PBMCs or T cells enriched from blood (not recorded which). The receptor was isolated from a woman aged 45-65 years with acute COVID-19. The rearrangement joins TRBV15 to TRBJ1-5; 7 bases align to TRBD1. In nucleotides, the CDR3 is TGTGCCTCGGCCCAGGGGGGCAATCAGCCCCAGCATTTT. Translating gives CASAQGGNQPQHF.